This is a list of T cell receptor beta chains from one sample in a study of blood T cell repertoires in COVID-19. TCRdb's copy holds only in-frame clones and misses some; the assay was immunoSEQ multiplex PCR. The table shows 200,000 to 250,000 clones, with around nine tenths occurring only once. The sample was PBMCs or T cells enriched from blood (not recorded which). The origin of the receptors is a woman aged 25 to 39 who had been exposed to COVID-19. Each CDR3 is given with its conserved first and last residue. Each record gives: D gene, J gene, clone size, V gene, CDR3 DNA, CDR3 protein. D genes are given only for firm matches. The size of a clone is reported for some rows only, either as once, few or many, or as a class for expanded clones.

- TRBJ1-1 - TRBV6-5 TGTGCCAGCGAGGCGACAGCGAACACTGAAGCTTTCTTT CASEATANTEAFF
- TRBJ1-1 - TRBV5-1 TGCGCCAGCAGCTTGGGTAAGAACACTGAAGCTTTCTTT CASSLGKNTEAFF
- TRBJ2-7 - TRBV2 TGTGCCAGCAGCGCGCCGGAGCGGAGGTACGAGCAGTACTTC CASSAPERRYEQYF
TRBD1 TRBJ2-2 - TRBV11-2 TGTGCCAGCAGCTTAAACAGGGGGGTCGCTGAGCTGTTTTTT CASSLNRGVAELFF
TRBD1 TRBJ2-7 - TRBV2 TGTGCCAGCAGTGACTGGGACAGGGGGTACGAGCAGTACTTC CASSDWDRGYEQYF
- TRBJ2-1 - TRBV7-6 TGTGCCAGCAGGGGGCGGCAGGGCGATGAGCAGTTCTTC CASRGRQGDEQFF
- TRBJ2-1 - TRBV11-3 TGTGCCAGCAGCTTAGGGGGCAACTACAATGAGCAGTTCTTC CASSLGGNYNEQFF
TRBD2 TRBJ2-1 - TRBV9 TGTGCCAGCAGCGTAGTGGGGGGGAGCGAGAGAAAAAAGCAGTTCTTC CASSVVGGSERKKQFF
- TRBJ2-1 - TRBV4-2 TGTGCCAGCAGCCCCAGGGGCCCCGGGTTTGGCTCCTACAATGAGCAGTTCTTC CASSPRGPGFGSYNEQFF
- TRBJ1-2 - TRBV12-1 TGTGCCAGCAGCCCTTGGACAGTCGATGGGAATGGCTACACCTTC CASSPWTVDGNGYTF
- TRBJ2-2 few TRBV2 TGTGCCAGCAGTGAAGCGGCTAGCCGCATCACCGGGGAGCTGTTTTTT CASSEAASRITGELFF
TRBD1 TRBJ1-2 once TRBV11-2 TGTGCCAGCAGCTTAACAAGACAGGGTGTGATGGATGGCTACACCTTC CASSLTRQGVMDGYTF
- TRBJ1-1 once TRBV30 TGTGCCTGGAGTGTCTCCGGAGGGTCCGCAGCTTTCTTT CAWSVSGGSAAFF
TRBD1 TRBJ1-5 - TRBV7-2 TGTGCCAGCAGCTTCCAGGGGGGCAATCAGCCCCAGCATTTT CASSFQGGNQPQHF
- TRBJ2-1 once TRBV5-5 TGTGCCAGCAGCTTAGACTATGGCAATGAGCAGTTCTTC CASSLDYGNEQFF
- TRBJ1-2 - TRBV28 TGTGCCAGCAGTGTCAGTAACTATGGCTACACCTTC CASSVSNYGYTF
TRBD2 TRBJ2-7 once TRBV5-4 TGTGCCAGCAGCTCGGCCGGGACTAGCGGCTACGAGCAGTACTTC CASSSAGTSGYEQYF
TRBD2 TRBJ2-3 - TRBV7-9 TGTGCCAGCAGCGACGGGACTAGCGGCTTCACAGATACGCAGTATTTT CASSDGTSGFTDTQYF
- TRBJ2-3 once TRBV5-5 TGTGCCAGCAGCCAATCTCCGGGTACAGATACGCAGTATTTT CASSQSPGTDTQYF
TRBD1 TRBJ2-2 few TRBV5-4 TGTGCCAGCAGCTTCCTCGGGACAGGGTATGACGGGGAGCTGTTTTTT CASSFLGTGYDGELFF
TRBD2 TRBJ2-5 - TRBV18 TGTGCCAGCTCACCCCTTAGCGGGACTCAAGAGACCCAGTACTTC CASSPLSGTQETQYF
TRBD1 TRBJ1-5 once TRBV2 TGTGCCAGCAGAAGGAGGGGGACAGATCAGCCCCAGCATTTT CASRRRGTDQPQHF
- TRBJ2-1 - TRBV7-9 TGTGCCAGCAGCTCGTTCTACCACAATGAGCAGTTCTTC CASSSFYHNEQFF
TRBD1 TRBJ1-1 - TRBV5-4 TGTGCCAGCAGCAGGACAGGGGGATTGGCTTTCTTT CASSRTGGLAFF
- TRBJ2-7 - TRBV7-9 TGTGCCAGCAGCTTAGGCGGGAACTACGAGCAGTACTTC CASSLGGNYEQYF
- TRBJ1-5 - TRBV7-9 TGTGCCAGCAGCCCCGAGCACGGGGTCGAGAATCAGCCCCAGCATTTT CASSPEHGVENQPQHF
- TRBJ2-5 - TRBV9 TGTGCCAGCAGCCCATACGACAGCTCAGAGACCCAGTACTTC CASSPYDSSETQYF
- TRBJ2-3 - TRBV5-1 TGCGCCAGCAGCTTGAGGGGAGGAGATACGCAGTATTTT CASSLRGGDTQYF
TRBD1 TRBJ1-5 - TRBV2 TGTGCCAGCAGTGTGGGGACAGATCAGCCCCAGCATTTT CASSVGTDQPQHF
- TRBJ1-2 - TRBV5-4 TGTGCCAGCAGCTGGGGGCGGGGGGCTGACGGCTACACCTTC CASSWGRGADGYTF
- TRBJ1-5 once TRBV4-1 TGCGCCAGCAGCGCACAGGCGCATCAGCCCCAGCATTTT CASSAQAHQPQHF
- TRBJ2-1 many TRBV30 TGTGCCTGGAGTGATACTAGCTATTCCTACAATGAGCAGTTCTTC CAWSDTSYSYNEQFF
TRBD1 TRBJ1-6 - TRBV19 TGTGCCAGTAGGTTACAGGGGTGGAATTCACCCCTCCACTTT CASRLQGWNSPLHF
- TRBJ1-4 - TRBV5-1 TGCGCCAGCAGCTTGAGTCAGGGTTCTAATGAAAAACTGTTTTTT CASSLSQGSNEKLFF